The following is a TCR beta chain sequence with its context. The PCR had 60 Vbeta and 13 Jbeta primers. Here immunoSEQ multiplex PCR was the method, and the copy in TCRdb shows in-frame clones only, minus some. Of 90,000 to 120,000 clones in the sample, 76% are singletons; the top ten hold about 5%. The sample comes from a study of cytomegalovirus exposure and HLA in healthy donors. This TCR was recovered from a woman aged 18-29 years in good health and CMV-seropositive. Specimen: PBMCs.

CDR3 sequence (DNA): TGCGCCAGCAGCAACCGGGACTGGTCGGGGGCCCAGTACTTC. It encodes CASSNRDWSGAQYF. The rearrangement links TRBV4-1 to TRBJ2-5; tentatively, D is TRBD2 (6 bases). The CDR3 extends over 14 amino acids. The V and J ends lost 5 bases and 9 bases respectively, with 19 bases between them. Germline loops: CDR1 MGHRA, CDR2 YSYEKL.